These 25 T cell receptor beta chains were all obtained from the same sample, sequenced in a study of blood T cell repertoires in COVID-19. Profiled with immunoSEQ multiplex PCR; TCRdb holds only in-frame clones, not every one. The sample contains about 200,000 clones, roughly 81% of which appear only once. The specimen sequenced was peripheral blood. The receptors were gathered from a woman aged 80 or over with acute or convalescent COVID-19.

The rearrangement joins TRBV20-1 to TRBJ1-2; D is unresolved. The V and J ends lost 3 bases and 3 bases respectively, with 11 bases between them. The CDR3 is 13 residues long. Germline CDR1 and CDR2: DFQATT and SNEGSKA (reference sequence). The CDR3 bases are TGCAGTGCTAGTTACGGGGATTACTATGGCTACACCTTC. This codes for CSASYGDYYGYTF.

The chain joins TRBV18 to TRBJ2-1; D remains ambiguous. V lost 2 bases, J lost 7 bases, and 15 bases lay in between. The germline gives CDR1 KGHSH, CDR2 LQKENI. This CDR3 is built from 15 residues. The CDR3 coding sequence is TGTGCCAGCTCACCAGCTCTCATCGAACGGAATGAGCAGTTCTTC. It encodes CASSPALIERNEQFF.

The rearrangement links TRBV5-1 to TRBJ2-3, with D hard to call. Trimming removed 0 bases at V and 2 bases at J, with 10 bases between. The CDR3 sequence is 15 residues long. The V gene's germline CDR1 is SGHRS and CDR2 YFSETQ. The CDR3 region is CASSLDRANTDTQYF. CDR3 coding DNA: TGCGCCAGCAGCTTGGACAGAGCCAACACAGATACGCAGTATTTT.

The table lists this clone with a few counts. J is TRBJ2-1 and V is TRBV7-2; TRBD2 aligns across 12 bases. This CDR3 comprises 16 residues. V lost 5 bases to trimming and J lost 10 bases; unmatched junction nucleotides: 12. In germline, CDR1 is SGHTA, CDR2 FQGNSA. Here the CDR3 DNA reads TGTGCCAGCAGCCCCCCCCTAGCGGGAGGGTCCCCAGAGCAGTTCTTC. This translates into CASSPPLAGGSPEQFF.

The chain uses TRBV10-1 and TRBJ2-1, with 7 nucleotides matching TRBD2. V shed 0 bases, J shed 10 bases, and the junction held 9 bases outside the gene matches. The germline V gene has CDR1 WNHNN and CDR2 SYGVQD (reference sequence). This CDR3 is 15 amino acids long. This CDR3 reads CASSESMAGVDEQFF. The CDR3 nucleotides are TGCGCCAGCAGTGAGTCTATGGCGGGAGTAGACGAGCAGTTCTTC.

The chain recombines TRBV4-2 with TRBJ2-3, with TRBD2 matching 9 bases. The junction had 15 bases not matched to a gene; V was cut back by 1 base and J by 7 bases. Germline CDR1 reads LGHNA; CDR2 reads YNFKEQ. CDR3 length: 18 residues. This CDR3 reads CASSQGLPSGTGWNTQYF. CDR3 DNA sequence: TGTGCCAGCAGCCAAGGCTTGCCTAGCGGGACTGGGTGGAATACGCAGTATTTT.

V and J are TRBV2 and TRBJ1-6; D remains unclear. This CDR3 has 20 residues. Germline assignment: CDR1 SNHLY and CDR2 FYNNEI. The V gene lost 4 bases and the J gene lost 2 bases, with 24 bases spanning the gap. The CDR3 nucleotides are TGTGCCAGCAGTGTCCCGGGAACGGGAGCCGGAAGCCCCTATAATTCACCCCTCCACTTT. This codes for CASSVPGTGAGSPYNSPLHF.

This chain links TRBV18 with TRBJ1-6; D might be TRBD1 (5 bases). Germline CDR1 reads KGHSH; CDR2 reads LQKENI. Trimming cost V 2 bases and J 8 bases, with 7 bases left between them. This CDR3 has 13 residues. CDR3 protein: CASSPSGDSPLHF. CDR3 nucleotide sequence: TGTGCCAGCTCACCATCGGGGGATTCACCCCTCCACTTT. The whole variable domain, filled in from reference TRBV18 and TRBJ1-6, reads NAGVMQNPRHLVRRRGQEARLRCSPMKGHSHVYWYRQLPEEGLKFMVYLQKENIIDESGMPKERFSAEFPKEGPSILRIQQVVRGDSAAYFCASSPSGDSPLHFGNGTRLTVT.

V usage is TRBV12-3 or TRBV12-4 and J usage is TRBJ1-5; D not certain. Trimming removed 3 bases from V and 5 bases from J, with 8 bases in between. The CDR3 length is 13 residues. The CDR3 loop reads CASSFGGDQPQHF. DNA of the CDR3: TGTGCCAGCAGTTTCGGCGGGGATCAGCCCCAGCATTTT.

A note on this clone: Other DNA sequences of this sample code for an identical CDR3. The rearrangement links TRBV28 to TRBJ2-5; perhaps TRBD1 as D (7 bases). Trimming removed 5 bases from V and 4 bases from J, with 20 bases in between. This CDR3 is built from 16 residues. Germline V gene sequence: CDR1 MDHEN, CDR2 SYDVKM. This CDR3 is CASSAQGVGRGETQYF. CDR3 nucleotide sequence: TGTGCCAGCAGTGCGCAGGGGGTGGGGCGGGGAGAGACCCAGTACTTC.

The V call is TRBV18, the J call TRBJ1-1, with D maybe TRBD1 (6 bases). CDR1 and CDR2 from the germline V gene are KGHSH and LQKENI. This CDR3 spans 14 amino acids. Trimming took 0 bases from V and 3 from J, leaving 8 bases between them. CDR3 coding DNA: TGTGCCAGCTCACCACCAGCAGGGGACACTGAAGCTTTCTTT. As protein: CASSPPAGDTEAFF.

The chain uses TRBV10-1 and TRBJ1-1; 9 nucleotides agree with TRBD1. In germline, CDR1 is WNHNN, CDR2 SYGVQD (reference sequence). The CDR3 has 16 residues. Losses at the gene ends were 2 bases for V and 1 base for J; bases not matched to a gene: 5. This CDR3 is CASSEAPGQGNTEAFF. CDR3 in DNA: TGCGCCAGCAGTGAGGCCCCGGGACAGGGGAACACTGAAGCTTTCTTT.

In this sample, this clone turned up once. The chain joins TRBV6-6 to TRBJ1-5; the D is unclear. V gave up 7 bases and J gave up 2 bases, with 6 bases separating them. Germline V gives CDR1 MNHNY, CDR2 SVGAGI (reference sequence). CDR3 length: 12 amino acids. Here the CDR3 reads CASKTGNQPQHF. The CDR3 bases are TGTGCCAGCAAAACGGGCAATCAGCCCCAGCATTTT.

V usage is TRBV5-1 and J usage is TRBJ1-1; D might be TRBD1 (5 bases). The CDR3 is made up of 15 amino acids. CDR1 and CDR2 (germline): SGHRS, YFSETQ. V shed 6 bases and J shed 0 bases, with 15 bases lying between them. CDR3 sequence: CASKVGGIMNTEAFF. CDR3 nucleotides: TGCGCCAGCAAAGTGGGGGGGATAATGAACACTGAAGCTTTCTTT. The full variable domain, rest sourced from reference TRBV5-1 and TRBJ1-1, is KAGVTQTPRYLIKTRGQQVTLSCSPISGHRSVSWYQQTPGQGLQFLFEYFSETQRNKGNFPGRFSGRQFSNSRSEMNVSTLELGDSALYLCASKVGGIMNTEAFFGQGTRLTVV.

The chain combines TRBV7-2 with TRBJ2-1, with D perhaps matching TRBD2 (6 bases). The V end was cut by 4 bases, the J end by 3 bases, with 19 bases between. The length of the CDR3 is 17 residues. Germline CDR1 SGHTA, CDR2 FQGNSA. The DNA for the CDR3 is TGTGCCAGCAGCTACCGACTAGATTCGGTCGGCTACAATGAGCAGTTCTTC. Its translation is CASSYRLDSVGYNEQFF.

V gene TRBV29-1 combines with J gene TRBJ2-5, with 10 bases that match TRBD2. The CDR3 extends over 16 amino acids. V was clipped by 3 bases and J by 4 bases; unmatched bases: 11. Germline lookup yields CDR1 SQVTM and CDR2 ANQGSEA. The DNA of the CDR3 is TGCAGCGTTGATATCAGCGGGAGGGCCGGGGTAGAGACCCAGTACTTC. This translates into CSVDISGRAGVETQYF.

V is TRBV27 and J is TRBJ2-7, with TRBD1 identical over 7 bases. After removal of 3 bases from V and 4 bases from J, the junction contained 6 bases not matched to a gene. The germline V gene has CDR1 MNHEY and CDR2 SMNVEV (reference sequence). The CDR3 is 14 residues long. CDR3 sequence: CASSFWDRIYEQYF. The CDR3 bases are TGTGCCAGCAGTTTTTGGGACAGAATTTACGAGCAGTACTTC.

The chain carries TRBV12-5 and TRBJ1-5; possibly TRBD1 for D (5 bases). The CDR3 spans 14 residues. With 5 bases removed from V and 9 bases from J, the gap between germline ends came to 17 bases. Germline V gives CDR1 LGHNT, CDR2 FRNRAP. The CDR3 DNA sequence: TGTGCTAGTGGTCAGGACACCTCGTCCCGGCCCCAGCATTTT. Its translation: CASGQDTSSRPQHF. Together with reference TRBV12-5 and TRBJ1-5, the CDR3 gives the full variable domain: DARVTQTPRHKVTEMGQEVTMRCQPILGHNTVFWYRQTMMQGLELLAYFRNRAPLDDSGMPKDRFSAEMPDATLATLKIQPSEPRDSAVYFCASGQDTSSRPQHFGDGTRLSIL.

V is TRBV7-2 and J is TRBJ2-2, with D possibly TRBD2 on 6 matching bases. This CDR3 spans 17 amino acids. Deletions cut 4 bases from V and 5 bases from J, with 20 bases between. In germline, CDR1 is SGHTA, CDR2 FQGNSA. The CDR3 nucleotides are TGTGCCAGCAGCTCTGGCACGGCGGGGCTCCGGACCGGGGAGCTGTTTTTT. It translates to CASSSGTAGLRTGELFF.

CDR3 loop: CASSNGLAEGQNTQYF. The CDR3 DNA sequence: TGTGCCAGCAGCAACGGACTAGCGGAGGGACAAAATACGCAGTATTTT. The V call is TRBV7-8, the J call TRBJ2-3, with TRBD2 matching over 10 bases. Germline V gives CDR1 SGHVS, CDR2 FQNEAQ. The CDR3 has 16 residues. V was clipped by 5 bases and J by 7 bases; unmatched bases: 12.

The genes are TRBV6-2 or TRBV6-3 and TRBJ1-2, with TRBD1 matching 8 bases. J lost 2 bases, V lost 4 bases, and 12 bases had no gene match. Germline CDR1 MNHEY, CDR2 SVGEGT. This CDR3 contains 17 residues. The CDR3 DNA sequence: TGTGCCAGCAGTTGGACTGAGGACAGGGTGTGGAACTATGGCTACACCTTC. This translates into CASSWTEDRVWNYGYTF.

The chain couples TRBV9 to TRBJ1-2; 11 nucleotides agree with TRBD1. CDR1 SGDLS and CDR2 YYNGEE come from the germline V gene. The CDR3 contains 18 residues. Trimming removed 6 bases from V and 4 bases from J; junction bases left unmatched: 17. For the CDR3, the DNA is TGTGCCAGCACCCTCTACTGGACAGGGGGCGCGAGTTTCTATGGCTACACCTTC. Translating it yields CASTLYWTGGASFYGYTF.

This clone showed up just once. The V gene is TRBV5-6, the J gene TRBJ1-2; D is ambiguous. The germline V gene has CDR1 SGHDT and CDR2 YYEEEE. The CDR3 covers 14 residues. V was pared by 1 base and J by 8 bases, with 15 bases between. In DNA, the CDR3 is TGTGCCAGCAGCTTGATGGAGGGAGAAGTAGGCTACACCTTC. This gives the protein CASSLMEGEVGYTF.

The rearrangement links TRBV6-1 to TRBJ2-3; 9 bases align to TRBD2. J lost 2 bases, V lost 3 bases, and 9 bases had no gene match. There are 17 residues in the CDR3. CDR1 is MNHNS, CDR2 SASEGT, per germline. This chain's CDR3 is CASSDPSLAGITDTQYF. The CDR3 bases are TGTGCCAGCAGTGACCCCAGTCTAGCGGGGATCACAGATACGCAGTATTTT.

The CDR3 spells CASSFPLAGGPVTGELFF. The DNA of the CDR3 is TGTGCCAGCAGCTTCCCCCTAGCGGGAGGGCCGGTCACCGGGGAGCTGTTTTTT. The chain employs TRBV7-6 and TRBJ2-2; 12 nucleotides match TRBD2. Germline V lookup: CDR1 SGHVS, CDR2 FNYEAQ. Losses at the gene ends were 3 bases for V and 4 bases for J; bases not matched to a gene: 9. This CDR3 contains 18 residues.